This T cell receptor (beta chain) originates from a study of radiation and T cells in renal cell carcinoma. Study summary: Nephrectomy followed 15 Gy stereotactic body radiation by 4 weeks.

The CDR3 loop spans 12 amino acids. Trimming stripped 5 bases from V and 7 bases from J, with 11 bases between. Germline CDR1 is LNHDA and CDR2 is SQIVND (reference sequence). TCRdb's table, derived via immunoSEQ multiplex PCR, lists solely in-frame clones and lacks some. Altogether about 140,000 clones are present, less than 90% being singletons, with the ten largest covering less than 25%. This sample's time point: baseline pretreatment blood. The treatment is: 15 Gy SBRT to primary tumor, nephrectomy 4 weeks later. Blood was sampled at baseline, 2 weeks and 4 weeks after SBRT. The patient's renal cell carcinoma had clear cell pathology.

The sequence came from a woman in her forties or fifties with renal cell carcinoma. The gene calls are TRBV19 and TRBJ1-1; no definite D call. The sequences come from blood, collected from a patient whose treatment included radiotherapy and nephrectomy. The CDR3 nucleotides read TGTGCCAGTAGTCCCTTTGCTGATGAAGCTTTCTTT. Translated: CASSPFADEAFF. The full variable domain, in which reference TRBV19 and TRBJ1-1 provide the parts outside the CDR3, is DGGITQSPKYLFRKEGQNVTLSCEQNLNHDAMYWYRQDPGQGLRLIYYSQIVNDFQKGDIAEGYSVSREKKESFPLTVTSAQKNPTAFYLCASSPFADEAFFGQGTRLTVV.